This is a list of T cell receptor beta chains from one sample in a study of T-cell reconstitution after alpha-beta-depleted transplantation in children. TCRdb fed the PCR reads into MiXCR, producing one record per CDR3 protein. The table includes nearly 400,000 distinct CDR3 sequences, about a fifth detected once. The sequencing used PBMCs from the stem cell graft donor, collected from the stem cell graft. These receptors were taken from a human donor who donated a stem cell graft to a child with acute myeloid leukemia. CDR3s include the opening cysteine and the closing phenylalanine or tryptophan. Fields, in order: clone size, D gene, V gene, J gene, CDR3 protein, CDR3 DNA. The D gene is left open where the match is weak. The size entry is marked missing in some rows and otherwise reads once, few, many or a size class.

abundance: few; d_gene: -; v_gene: TRBV6-1; j_gene: TRBJ2-5; CDR3aa: CASSPGDGPQQTQYF; CDR3nt: TGTGCCAGCAGCCCTGGGGACGGCCCCCAACAGACCCAGTACTTC
abundance: -; d_gene: TRBD2; v_gene: TRBV20-1; j_gene: TRBJ2-1; CDR3aa: CSAGSGSNHEQFF; CDR3nt: TGCAGTGCTGGTAGCGGGAGTAACCATGAGCAGTTCTTC
abundance: few; d_gene: -; v_gene: TRBV4-1; j_gene: TRBJ2-2; CDR3aa: CASSPGPRNTGELFF; CDR3nt: TGCGCCAGCAGCCCCGGCCCAAGGAACACCGGGGAGCTGTTTTTT
abundance: few; d_gene: TRBD2; v_gene: TRBV15; j_gene: TRBJ2-3; CDR3aa: CATSTRGVAGDTQYF; CDR3nt: TGTGCCACCAGCACCCGAGGAGTAGCGGGAGATACGCAGTATTTT
abundance: few; d_gene: TRBD2; v_gene: TRBV4-3; j_gene: TRBJ2-5; CDR3aa: CASSPLPTSGSFHETQYF; CDR3nt: TGCGCCAGCAGCCCACTACCGACTAGCGGGAGTTTTCACGAGACCCAGTACTTC
abundance: -; d_gene: -; v_gene: TRBV15; j_gene: TRBJ1-2; CDR3aa: CATSRDWVGYTF; CDR3nt: TGTGCCACCAGCAGAGATTGGGTCGGCTACACCTTC
abundance: few; d_gene: -; v_gene: TRBV4-1; j_gene: TRBJ2-2; CDR3aa: CASSPEGSGSFSGELFF; CDR3nt: TGCGCCAGCAGCCCCGAAGGGAGTGGGAGCTTTAGCGGGGAGCTGTTTTTT
abundance: -; d_gene: -; v_gene: TRBV4-1; j_gene: TRBJ2-5; CDR3aa: CASSQDHGVSAETQYF; CDR3nt: TGCGCCAGCAGCCAAGATCACGGCGTTAGCGCGGAGACCCAGTACTTC
abundance: -; d_gene: -; v_gene: TRBV7-9; j_gene: TRBJ2-1; CDR3aa: CASSLASPPAYNEQFF; CDR3nt: TGTGCCAGCAGCTTAGCTTCCCCCCCAGCCTACAATGAGCAGTTCTTC
abundance: once; d_gene: -; v_gene: TRBV28; j_gene: TRBJ2-3; CDR3aa: CASSWGADTQYF; CDR3nt: TGTGCCAGCAGTTGGGGAGCGGATACGCAGTATTTT
abundance: -; d_gene: -; v_gene: TRBV7-9; j_gene: TRBJ2-1; CDR3aa: CASSSPQGYEQFF; CDR3nt: TGTGCCAGCAGCTCTCCCCAGGGGTATGAGCAGTTCTTC
abundance: -; d_gene: TRBD2; v_gene: TRBV3-1; j_gene: TRBJ2-7; CDR3aa: CASSPRGLAPYEQYF; CDR3nt: TGTGCCAGCAGCCCCAGAGGACTAGCACCCTACGAGCAGTACTTC
abundance: many; d_gene: TRBD1; v_gene: TRBV29-1; j_gene: TRBJ1-5; CDR3aa: CSVPDREEPQHF; CDR3nt: TGCAGCGTCCCGGACAGGGAGGAACCCCAGCATTTT
abundance: -; d_gene: -; v_gene: TRBV28; j_gene: TRBJ2-7; CDR3aa: CASRIRRGTYEQYF; CDR3nt: TGTGCCAGCAGAATACGCCGGGGTACCTACGAGCAGTACTTC
abundance: -; d_gene: TRBD2; v_gene: TRBV4-1; j_gene: TRBJ2-5; CDR3aa: CASSPQRTSGVSETQYF; CDR3nt: TGCGCCAGCAGCCCTCAAAGGACTAGCGGAGTCTCAGAGACCCAGTACTTC
abundance: few; d_gene: -; v_gene: TRBV20-1; j_gene: TRBJ1-2; CDR3aa: CSASVGRGEGSNGYTF; CDR3nt: TGCAGTGCTAGCGTCGGTCGGGGAGAGGGCTCTAATGGCTACACCTTC
abundance: few; d_gene: TRBD2; v_gene: TRBV10-3; j_gene: TRBJ2-1; CDR3aa: CAISESTSGRLNNEQFF; CDR3nt: TGTGCCATCAGTGAGTCGACTAGCGGGAGGTTGAACAATGAGCAGTTCTTC
abundance: many; d_gene: -; v_gene: TRBV21-1; j_gene: TRBJ2-7; CDR3aa: CASSKEAYEQYF; CDR3nt: TGTGCCAGCAGCAAAGAAGCCTACGAGCAGTACTTC
abundance: -; d_gene: TRBD2; v_gene: TRBV7-2; j_gene: TRBJ2-5; CDR3aa: CASSLGLAGTETQYF; CDR3nt: TGTGCCAGCAGCTTGGGACTAGCGGGGACGGAGACCCAGTACTTC
abundance: -; d_gene: TRBD2; v_gene: TRBV7-3; j_gene: TRBJ2-7; CDR3aa: CASSLKEREGYEQYF; CDR3nt: TGTGCCAGCAGCTTAAAGGAGCGGGAGGGCTACGAGCAGTACTTC
abundance: few; d_gene: -; v_gene: TRBV20-1; j_gene: TRBJ2-7; CDR3aa: CSAKGTFSYEQYF; CDR3nt: TGCAGTGCTAAAGGGACTTTCTCCTACGAGCAGTACTTC
abundance: few; d_gene: -; v_gene: TRBV2; j_gene: TRBJ2-2; CDR3aa: CASSESGDGELFF; CDR3nt: TGTGCCAGCAGTGAGTCGGGGGACGGGGAGCTGTTTTTT
abundance: few; d_gene: -; v_gene: TRBV20-1; j_gene: TRBJ1-3; CDR3aa: CSAPRTEDSGNTIYF; CDR3nt: TGCAGTGCTCCCAGGACTGAAGACTCTGGAAACACCATATATTTT
abundance: -; d_gene: -; v_gene: TRBV7-9; j_gene: TRBJ2-7; CDR3aa: CASSLEEGADEQYF; CDR3nt: TGTGCCAGCAGCTTAGAGGAGGGGGCGGACGAGCAGTACTTC